This passage covers 22 T cell receptor beta chains from one sample sequenced in a study of blood T cell repertoires in COVID-19. TCRdb's table, derived via immunoSEQ multiplex PCR, lists solely in-frame clones and lacks some. The table includes about 69,000 clones, over 70% detected once. The sequenced sample consisted of peripheral blood. All receptors derive from a man in his sixties with acute or convalescent COVID-19.

This chain uses TRBV7-2 with TRBJ1-1, with TRBD1 matching 10 bases. Unmatched junction bases numbered 12, after V lost 4 bases and J lost 4 bases. This CDR3 comprises 17 residues. Germline V gene lookup returns CDR1 SGHTA and CDR2 FQGNSA. The CDR3 reads CASSYQTGGVGGTEAFF. CDR3 in DNA: TGTGCCAGCAGCTATCAGACAGGGGGCGTGGGAGGCACTGAAGCTTTCTTT.

The rearrangement uses TRBV7-9 and TRBJ2-2; possible D gene TRBD2, 5 bases. The CDR3 is made up of 14 amino acids. The germline CDR1 and CDR2 sequences are SEHNR and FQNEAQ (reference sequence). V lost 5 bases to trimming and J lost 0 bases, with 7 bases between them. CDR3 sequence reads: CASSRDPNTGELFF. The CDR3 nucleotides are TGTGCCAGCAGCCGGGATCCGAACACCGGGGAGCTGTTTTTT.

The V gene is TRBV18, the J gene TRBJ1-1, with D maybe TRBD1 (5 bases). The CDR3 sequence is 14 residues long. CDR1 and CDR2 from the germline V gene are KGHSH and LQKENI. Trimming removed 5 bases at V and 4 bases at J, with 14 bases between. CDR3 DNA: TGTGCCAGCTCAACGCAGGGTTGGGGCACTGAAGCTTTCTTT. Protein product: CASSTQGWGTEAFF.

The V gene is TRBV18, the J gene TRBJ1-5; possible D gene TRBD1, 5 bases. The germline gives CDR1 KGHSH, CDR2 LQKENI. This CDR3 has 14 residues. V was cut by 3 bases and J by 4 bases, with 10 bases left in between. The CDR3 here is CASSPTAGNQPQHF. The CDR3 region has the DNA TGTGCCAGCTCACCGACAGCGGGTAATCAGCCCCAGCATTTT.

In the case of this clone: At one of its ends the junction is not consistent with the germline gene, which may arise from a read error. The V and J genes are TRBV29-1 and TRBJ2-2, with 7 bases matching TRBD1. Germline-derived CDR1 and CDR2 are SQVTM and ANQGSEA. The CDR3 sequence is 17 residues long. The CDR3 region has the DNA TGCAGCGTGGAAGATACCGGGACAGTTTGGGGCACCGGGGAGCTGTTTTTT. This codes for CSVEDTGTVWGTGELFF.

This clone appeared once. This chain connects TRBV7-2 to TRBJ2-7, with D possibly TRBD2 on 6 matching bases. This CDR3 is 12 amino acids long. The V end was cut by 1 base, the J end by 6 bases, with 7 bases between. Germline V lookup: CDR1 SGHTA, CDR2 FQGNSA. In DNA, the CDR3 is TGTGCCAGCAGCTTAGGGGAGGCCGAGCAGTACTTC. Translation: CASSLGEAEQYF.

This clone turned up a few times. The chain links TRBV2 to TRBJ1-6, with 9 bases identical to TRBD1. Germline values: CDR1 SNHLY, CDR2 FYNNEI. The CDR3 extends over 14 amino acids. V dropped 10 bases and J dropped 7; count of bases not matched to a gene: 8. The CDR3 is CATTGQGGNSPLHF. The CDR3 DNA reads TGTGCCACCACGGGACAGGGAGGGAATTCACCCCTCCACTTT.

The CDR3 DNA reads TGTGCCAGCAGCTTAGGGCTAGCGGGGCTCACAGATACGCAGTATTTT. This codes for CASSLGLAGLTDTQYF. V and J are TRBV7-2 and TRBJ2-3; 9 bases align to TRBD2. V was clipped by 1 base and J by 2 bases; unmatched bases: 4. Germline-derived CDR1 and CDR2 are SGHTA and FQGNSA. The length of the CDR3 is 16 residues. Filled out from reference TRBV7-2 and TRBJ2-3, the complete variable domain reads GAGVSQSPSNKVTEKGKDVELRCDPISGHTALYWYRQSLGQGLEFLIYFQGNSAPDKSGLPSDRFSAERTGGSVSTLTIQRTQQEDSAVYLCASSLGLAGLTDTQYFGPGTRLTVL.

CDR3 nucleotides: TGTGCCAGCAGCTCGGGACTAGCCGGAGATACGCAGTATTTT. It translates to CASSSGLAGDTQYF. The genes are TRBV7-3 and TRBJ2-3; TRBD2 agrees at 9 bases. Trimming at V came to 4 bases and at J to 5 bases, leaving 4 bases not matched to a gene. This CDR3 contains 14 residues. Germline-derived CDR1 and CDR2 are SGHTA and FQGTGA. Drawing the rest from reference TRBV7-3 and TRBJ2-3, the complete variable domain is GAGVSQTPSNKVTEKGKYVELRCDPISGHTALYWYRQSLGQGPEFLIYFQGTGAADDSGLPNDRFFAVRPEGSVSTLKIQRTERGDSAVYLCASSSGLAGDTQYFGPGTRLTVL.

The J gene is TRBJ2-1, the V gene TRBV11-3, with a possible D match to TRBD1 (5 bases). CDR1 and CDR2 from the germline V gene are SGHNT and YENEEA. Trimming cost V 1 base and J 5 bases, with 18 bases left between them. This CDR3 is built from 17 residues. CDR3 sequence (DNA): TGTGCCAGCAGCTTAGGATGGGGCGAGACAGCCAACAATGAGCAGTTCTTC. It specifies CASSLGWGETANNEQFF.

The chain has TRBV25-1 and TRBJ1-3; perhaps TRBD1 as D (5 bases). V lost 0 bases to trimming and J lost 4 bases, with 10 bases between them. Germline V gene data show CDR1 as MGHDK and CDR2 as SYGVNS. This CDR3 is built from 15 residues. The CDR3 is CASSEYGAGGNTIYF. The CDR3 nucleotides are TGTGCCAGCAGTGAATATGGGGCAGGGGGAAACACCATATATTTT.

With respect to this clone: Mismatch with germline at one junction end may stem from a read error. The CDR3 is CASTLGVIPEAFF. CDR3 bases: TGTGCCAGCACCTTAGGAGTTATCCCTGAAGCTTTCTTT. This sequence joins TRBV11-2 and TRBJ1-1; D is undetermined. The CDR3 length is 13 residues. In germline, CDR1 is SGHAT, CDR2 FQNNGV.

This chain joins TRBV7-3 and TRBJ2-1; 7 bases map to TRBD2. Germline lookup yields CDR1 SGHTA and CDR2 FQGTGA. The CDR3 covers 19 residues. V trimming: 4 bases; J trimming: 0 bases; junction bases outside the gene matches: 15. The DNA for the CDR3 is TGTGCCAGCAGCTGGGGGACTCGCGGGGGAGGTGGCTCCTACAATGAGCAGTTCTTC. Protein product: CASSWGTRGGGGSYNEQFF.

The chain employs TRBV6-5 and TRBJ1-1, with 8 bases aligning to TRBD1. Germline CDR1 is MNHEY and CDR2 is SVGAGI. The CDR3 loop spans 13 amino acids. V shed 4 bases, J shed 8 bases, and the junction held 6 bases outside the gene matches. The CDR3 DNA follows: TGTGCCAGCAGTTCGACAGGGGATGTCGAAGCTTTCTTT. Translating it yields CASSSTGDVEAFF.

This clone is labeled medium-sized. The chain recombines TRBV27 with TRBJ2-7, with 9 nucleotides matching TRBD2. The CDR3 sequence is 15 residues long. V shed 6 bases, J shed 7 bases, and the junction held 13 bases outside the gene matches. Germline loops: CDR1 MNHEY, CDR2 SMNVEV (reference sequence). CDR3 sequence reads: CASSTGGGGAWEQYF. CDR3 coding DNA: TGTGCCAGCAGCACCGGCGGCGGGGGGGCTTGGGAGCAGTACTTC.

The rearrangement links TRBV5-6 to TRBJ1-5; D remains unclear. Trimming took off 1 base at V and 5 bases at J, with 10 bases between the two ends. This CDR3 comprises 14 residues. Germline CDR1 reads SGHDT; CDR2 reads YYEEEE. CDR3 sequence reads: CASSLLGADQPQHF. DNA for the CDR3: TGTGCCAGCAGCTTGCTGGGTGCGGATCAGCCCCAGCATTTT.

The chain carries TRBV19 and TRBJ2-2; 7 bases are a match to TRBD1. Trimming removed 10 bases from V and 3 bases from J; junction bases left unmatched: 5. CDR3 length: 13 residues. Germline-derived CDR1 and CDR2 are LNHDA and SQIVND (reference sequence). CDR3 nucleotide sequence: TGTGCCACTCAGGGGGTTTACACCGGGGAGCTGTTTTTT. Translated: CATQGVYTGELFF.

V gene TRBV4-3 combines with J gene TRBJ1-4; D is undetermined. This CDR3 is built from 16 residues. CDR1 is LGHNA, CDR2 YSLEER, per germline. Deletions cut 1 base from V and 0 bases from J, with 9 bases between. DNA for the CDR3: TGCGCCAGCAGCCAAGTCACACCCGCAACTAATGAAAAACTGTTTTTT. Translating gives CASSQVTPATNEKLFF.

This clone was found a few times. The V call is TRBV12-5, the J call TRBJ1-3; 7 bases match TRBD1. The CDR3 runs to 15 residues. Per the germline V gene, CDR1 is LGHNT and CDR2 is FRNRAP. V shed 1 base and J 4 bases; nucleotides not matched to a gene: 4. Here the CDR3 reads CASGLETGIGNTIYF. Written as DNA, the CDR3 is TGTGCTAGTGGTTTGGAGACAGGGATAGGAAACACCATATATTTT.

The V and J genes are TRBV10-3 and TRBJ1-5, with D unresolved. Germline V gene sequence: CDR1 ENHRY, CDR2 SYGVKD. The CDR3 runs 15 residues. With 5 bases removed from V and 2 bases from J, the gap between germline ends came to 13 bases. The CDR3 loop reads CAISPTGGRNQPQHF. CDR3 in DNA: TGTGCCATCAGTCCGACGGGAGGCCGCAATCAGCCCCAGCATTTT.

The gene calls are TRBV9 and TRBJ2-2, with TRBD2 matching over 11 bases. Germline loops: CDR1 SGDLS, CDR2 YYNGEE. V shed 4 bases and J 4 bases; nucleotides not matched to a gene: 6. The CDR3 sequence is 16 residues long. This CDR3 is CASSRFSGGGTGELFF. The CDR3 nucleotides are TGTGCCAGCAGCCGATTTAGCGGGGGGGGCACCGGGGAGCTGTTTTTT.

The chain's CDR3 is CAAGEGQGNEQYF. For the CDR3, the DNA is TGTGCCGCAGGGGAGGGACAGGGCAACGAGCAGTACTTC. This chain links TRBV10-3 with TRBJ2-7, with 9 positions matching TRBD1. Germline V CDR1 and CDR2: ENHRY, SYGVKD. The V gene end was trimmed by 11 bases and the J gene end by 5 bases; junction bases not matched to a gene: 10. CDR3 length: 13 residues.